This T cell receptor beta chain came from a study of T cells after yellow fever vaccination. MiXCR was run by TCRdb on the 5' RACE reads, yielding one entry per CDR3 protein. This sample has approximately 340,000 distinct CDR3 sequences, with 8.7% found just once. This clonotype was seen repeatedly, ten times or more. Antigen: not known. V dropped 5 bases and J dropped 0; count of bases not matched to a gene: 3. Germline V gives CDR1 SGHTA, CDR2 FQGTGA. CDR3 length equals 15 residues. Study-wide points: Reappearance after the booster was observed for most primary-vaccination clones (96% CD4, roughly 88% CD8). FACS-sorted repertoires might harbor abundant contaminating clonotypes from the bulk population.

Specimen: PBMCs, collected on the day of the first yellow fever vaccination. This chain links TRBV7-3 with TRBJ2-1; 8 bases fit TRBD1. The sequence was collected from a man younger than 35 who received the YFV17D yellow fever vaccine. CDR3 DNA sequence: TGTGCCAGCAGCCACAGGGGGGCCTCCTACAATGAGCAGTTCTTC. It yields the protein CASSHRGASYNEQFF.